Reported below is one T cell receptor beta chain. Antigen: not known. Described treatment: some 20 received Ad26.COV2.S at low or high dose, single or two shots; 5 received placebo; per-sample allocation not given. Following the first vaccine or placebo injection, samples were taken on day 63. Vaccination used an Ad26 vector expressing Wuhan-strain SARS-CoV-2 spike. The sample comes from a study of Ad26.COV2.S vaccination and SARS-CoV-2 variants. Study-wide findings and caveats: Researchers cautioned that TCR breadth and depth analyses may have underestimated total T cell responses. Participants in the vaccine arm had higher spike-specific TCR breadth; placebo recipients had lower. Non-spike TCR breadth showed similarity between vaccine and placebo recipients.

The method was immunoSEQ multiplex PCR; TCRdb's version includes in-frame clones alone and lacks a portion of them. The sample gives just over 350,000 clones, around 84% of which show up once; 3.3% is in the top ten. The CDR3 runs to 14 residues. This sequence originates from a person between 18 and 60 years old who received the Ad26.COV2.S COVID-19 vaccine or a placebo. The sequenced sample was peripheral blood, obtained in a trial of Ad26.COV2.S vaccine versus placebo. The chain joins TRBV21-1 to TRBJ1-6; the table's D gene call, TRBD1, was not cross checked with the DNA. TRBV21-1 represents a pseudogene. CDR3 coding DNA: TGTGCCAGCAGCGCCCGGGACAGTAATTCACCCCTCCACTTT. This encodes CASSARDSNSPLHF.